Presented here are 25 T cell receptor beta chains from one specimen sequenced in a study of shared clonotypes between healthy human individuals. Naive CD8 isolation took CD45RO-negative cells positively selected for CCR7 and excluded terminally differentiated effector memory CD45RA+ cells. Clones were sequenced by immunoSEQ multiplex PCR, and TCRdb holds only the in-frame ones, with some missing. The sample consists of about 2,100,000 clones, approximately 94% of them appearing once. The sequenced material came from naive CD8+ T cells from PBMCs. The receptors stem from a man aged 18-30 years in good health. Some clones in this sample may be carry-over from other donors' samples.

The V call is TRBV2, the J call TRBJ2-5; 12 bases are a match to TRBD2. Trimming removed 7 bases from V and 5 bases from J; junction bases left unmatched: 8. Germline lookup yields CDR1 SNHLY and CDR2 FYNNEI. The CDR3 totals 15 residues. CDR3 in DNA: TGTGCCAGCATTACCGGCGGGACTAGCGGGGAGACCCAGTACTTC. It translates to CASITGGTSGETQYF.

The chain couples TRBV5-8 to TRBJ2-5; 10 positions agree with TRBD2. Looked up from germline, CDR1 is SGHTS and CDR2 is YDEGEE. The CDR3 contains 16 residues. V lost 4 bases, J lost 2 bases, and 8 bases stayed unmatched. CDR3 nucleotide sequence: TGTGCCAGCAGCCTTGGGACTAGCGACCTACAAGAGACCCAGTACTTC. It is translated as CASSLGTSDLQETQYF.

Regarding this clone: The identical CDR3 is also encoded by other nucleotide sequences in the sample. This rearrangement joins TRBV27 to TRBJ2-7, with D unresolved. CDR1 is MNHEY and CDR2 is SMNVEV in the germline V gene (reference sequence). The CDR3 has 13 amino acids. Trimming stripped 5 bases from V and 3 bases from J, with 11 bases between. The CDR3 protein is CASSPWAGYEQYF. CDR3 nucleotide sequence: TGTGCCAGCAGTCCCTGGGCAGGCTACGAGCAGTACTTC.

With respect to this clone: The sample carries other DNA sequences with the same CDR3. The chain employs TRBV7-9 and TRBJ2-2; no clear D. With 0 bases removed from V and 6 bases from J, the gap between germline ends came to 5 bases. The CDR3 contains 13 residues. Germline V gene data show CDR1 as SEHNR and CDR2 as FQNEAQ (reference sequence). The CDR3 bases are TGTGCCAGCAGCTTAGCTGGAGCCGGGGAGCTGTTTTTT. It is translated as CASSLAGAGELFF.

V is TRBV29-1 and J is TRBJ2-1, with 12 bases identical to TRBD2. The CDR3 has 16 residues. The germline gives CDR1 SQVTM, CDR2 ANQGSEA. The V segment lost 4 bases and the J segment 7 bases; nucleotides outside the gene matches: 11. The CDR3 loop reads CSVVPSGRAVSNEQFF. DNA of the CDR3: TGCAGCGTTGTTCCTAGCGGGAGGGCGGTTTCTAATGAGCAGTTCTTC.

The rearrangement uses TRBV19 and TRBJ2-7; tentatively, D is TRBD2 (6 bases). V lost 0 bases, J lost 2 bases, and 11 bases lay in between. Germline CDR1 LNHDA, CDR2 SQIVND (reference sequence). The length of the CDR3 is 15 residues. The CDR3 is CASSIDPSGAYEQYF. CDR3 nucleotide sequence: TGTGCCAGTAGTATAGACCCTTCGGGGGCCTACGAGCAGTACTTC. Drawing the rest from reference TRBV19 and TRBJ2-7, the complete variable domain is DGGITQSPKYLFRKEGQNVTLSCEQNLNHDAMYWYRQDPGQGLRLIYYSQIVNDFQKGDIAEGYSVSREKKESFPLTVTSAQKNPTAFYLCASSIDPSGAYEQYFGPGTRLTVT.

As for this clone: This specimen includes other DNA sequences encoding the same CDR3. This chain connects TRBV5-5 to TRBJ2-1; D gene ambiguous. The CDR3 is 11 residues long. Between the trimmed V and J ends, which lost 4 bases and 7 bases, there was a span of 6 bases. Germline lookup yields CDR1 SGHKS and CDR2 YYEKEE (reference sequence). The CDR3 sequence is CASSLSNEQFF. The CDR3 DNA reads TGTGCCAGCAGCCTCTCTAATGAGCAGTTCTTC.

This clone was counted a single time. The chain has TRBV10-3 and TRBJ1-5, with D possibly TRBD1 on 6 matching bases. The CDR3 covers 13 residues. Trimming left V 10 bases short and J 0 bases short, with 10 bases between. The V gene's germline CDR1 is ENHRY and CDR2 SYGVKD. For the CDR3, the DNA is TGTGCCACCCAGACAGGTAGCAATCAGCCCCAGCATTTT. It yields the protein CATQTGSNQPQHF.

CDR3 loop: CASSYGAGVVGELFF. CDR3 bases: TGTGCCAGCAGTTACGGGGCGGGAGTGGTCGGGGAGCTGTTTTTT. The chain links TRBV6-5 to TRBJ2-2; 7 positions match TRBD2. CDR1 is MNHEY, CDR2 SVGAGI, per germline. J was trimmed by 7 bases and V by 2 bases; bases with no gene match: 7. The length of the CDR3 is 15 residues.

The chain carries TRBV7-2 and TRBJ2-7, with 11 bases identical to TRBD1. The junction had 9 bases not matched to a gene; V was cut back by 3 bases and J by 5 bases. The germline V gene encodes CDR1 SGHTA and CDR2 FQGNSA. This CDR3 has 16 amino acids. CDR3 DNA: TGTGCCAGCAGCTTTTGGACAGGGGGCCTCCTAAACGAGCAGTACTTC. This gives the protein CASSFWTGGLLNEQYF. Supplemented by reference TRBV7-2 and TRBJ2-7, the full variable domain reads GAGVSQSPSNKVTEKGKDVELRCDPISGHTALYWYRQSLGQGLEFLIYFQGNSAPDKSGLPSDRFSAERTGGSVSTLTIQRTQQEDSAVYLCASSFWTGGLLNEQYFGPGTRLTVT.

This clone came up once. The rearrangement uses TRBV10-3 and TRBJ1-2; 7 nucleotides align to TRBD1. Germline V gene lookup returns CDR1 ENHRY and CDR2 SYGVKD. The J segment lost 1 base and the V segment lost 2 bases, leaving 7 bases of the junction unmatched. This CDR3 is 16 amino acids long. The CDR3 loop reads CAISEPGQLLNYGYTF. CDR3 bases: TGTGCCATCAGTGAGCCGGGACAGCTTCTTAACTATGGCTACACCTTC.

The rearrangement uses TRBV6-5 and TRBJ2-1, with D tentatively TRBD1 or TRBD2 (5 bases each). Trimming left V 2 bases short and J 6 bases short, with 11 bases between. Per germline, CDR1 MNHEY and CDR2 SVGAGI. The CDR3 spans 14 residues. DNA of the CDR3: TGTGCCAGCAGTTACCGGGGCGTCGGCAATGAGCAGTTCTTC. This codes for CASSYRGVGNEQFF.

The rearrangement uses TRBV5-1 and TRBJ1-1; 10 bases agree with TRBD1. The V gene end was trimmed by 4 bases and the J gene end by 3 bases; junction bases not matched to a gene: 6. From germline, CDR1 is SGHRS and CDR2 YFSETQ. CDR3 size: 15 residues. In DNA form, the CDR3 reads TGCGCCAGCAGCAACATAGACAGGGGGCACACTGAAGCTTTCTTT. Encoded protein: CASSNIDRGHTEAFF. The variable domain in full, with the rest retrieved from reference TRBV5-1 and TRBJ1-1, is KAGVTQTPRYLIKTRGQQVTLSCSPISGHRSVSWYQQTPGQGLQFLFEYFSETQRNKGNFPGRFSGRQFSNSRSEMNVSTLELGDSALYLCASSNIDRGHTEAFFGQGTRLTVV.

The table lists this clone with a count of one. The chain links TRBV10-3 to TRBJ2-7, with TRBD2 identical over 7 bases. With 5 bases clipped from V and 2 bases from J, the junction kept 6 bases outside the gene matches. Germline CDR1 is ENHRY and CDR2 is SYGVKD. This CDR3 region has 14 residues. CDR3 region: CAISQAGVAYEQYF. As DNA, the CDR3 is TGTGCCATCAGTCAGGCGGGAGTGGCCTACGAGCAGTACTTC.

Concerning this clone: Other DNA sequences from this sample encode an identical CDR3 as well. This chain uses TRBV7-9 with TRBJ1-5; unclear D gene. Germline lookup yields CDR1 SEHNR and CDR2 FQNEAQ (reference sequence). Deletions cut 2 bases from V and 2 bases from J, with 7 bases between. This CDR3 is 14 amino acids long. The CDR3 nucleotides read TGTGCCAGCAGCTTAAGTGGGGGCAATCAGCCCCAGCATTTT. The encoded protein is CASSLSGGNQPQHF.

The chain recombines TRBV2 with TRBJ2-1; TRBD2 matches at 7 bases. CDR1 and CDR2 from the germline V gene are SNHLY and FYNNEI. CDR3 length: 14 amino acids. J was trimmed by 7 bases and V by 4 bases; bases with no gene match: 7. The CDR3 DNA reads as TGTGCCAGCAGTGCCCCCGGGACTACGAATGAGCAGTTCTTC. Translation: CASSAPGTTNEQFF. The variable domain in full, completed from reference TRBV2 and TRBJ2-1, reads EPEVTQTPSHQVTQMGQEVILRCVPISNHLYFYWYRQILGQKVEFLVSFYNNEISEKSEIFDDQFSVERPDGSNFTLKIRSTKLEDSAMYFCASSAPGTTNEQFFGPGTRLTVL.

This chain uses TRBV4-1 with TRBJ2-7, with a weak D call TRBD1 (6 bases). This CDR3 is built from 15 residues. The V and J ends lost 7 bases and 0 bases respectively, with 16 bases between them. Germline values: CDR1 MGHRA, CDR2 YSYEKL. CDR3 coding DNA: TGCGCCAGCACCCCCGACAGGTCCCCCTCCTACGAGCAGTACTTC. Its protein is CASTPDRSPSYEQYF.

This rearrangement joins TRBV28 to TRBJ1-5; no clear D. V lost 1 base and J 3 bases, leaving 7 bases between the germline ends. CDR3 length: 14 amino acids. Germline values: CDR1 MDHEN, CDR2 SYDVKM. CDR3 residues: CASSLLQPNQPQHF. The CDR3 nucleotides read TGTGCCAGCAGTTTATTACAGCCCAATCAGCCCCAGCATTTT. Full variable domain (rest looked up from reference TRBV28 and TRBJ1-5): DVKVTQSSRYLVKRTGEKVFLECVQDMDHENMFWYRQDPGLGLRLIYFSYDVKMKEKGDIPEGYSVSREKKERFSLILESASTNQTSMYLCASSLLQPNQPQHFGDGTRLSIL.

The J gene is TRBJ2-1, the V gene TRBV11-3, with D possibly being TRBD2 (7 bases). The CDR3 extends over 16 amino acids. CDR1 is SGHNT, CDR2 YENEEA, per germline. V was clipped by 1 base and J by 4 bases, with 14 bases between them. DNA of the CDR3: TGTGCCAGCAGCTTAGGACTAGGGGGGGCATACAATGAGCAGTTCTTC. It codes for CASSLGLGGAYNEQFF.

This chain connects TRBV15 to TRBJ2-1; perhaps D is TRBD1 or TRBD2 (5 bases each). The CDR3 covers 13 residues. Germline CDR1 reads LNHNV; CDR2 reads YYDKDF (reference sequence). V lost 8 bases and J 0 bases, leaving 8 bases between the germline ends. The CDR3 DNA sequence: TGTGCCACCTTGGGGGACTCCTACAATGAGCAGTTCTTC. This encodes CATLGDSYNEQFF.

This sequence joins TRBV2 and TRBJ2-1, with 15 bases matching TRBD2. V shed 4 bases, J shed 15 bases, and the junction held 4 bases outside the gene matches. Germline CDR1 is SNHLY and CDR2 is FYNNEI. The CDR3 consists of 13 residues. The CDR3: CASSVGLAGGGFF. The CDR3 DNA reads as TGTGCCAGCAGTGTCGGACTAGCGGGAGGGGGGTTCTTC.

The rearrangement joins TRBV11-3 to TRBJ2-2; D is ambiguous. V was trimmed by 4 bases and J by 0 bases, leaving 6 bases between them. Germline V gene lookup returns CDR1 SGHNT and CDR2 YENEEA. This CDR3 spans 14 amino acids. CDR3: CASSYRSNTGELFF. As DNA, the CDR3 is TGTGCCAGCAGCTACCGCTCGAACACCGGGGAGCTGTTTTTT.

This rearrangement joins TRBV15 to TRBJ1-5; 9 bases map to TRBD1. V shed 2 bases, J shed 7 bases, and the junction held 3 bases outside the gene matches. The CDR3 is 14 residues long. Germline V gene lookup returns CDR1 LNHNV and CDR2 YYDKDF (reference sequence). This CDR3 reads CATSRPDRGQPQHF. Here the CDR3 DNA reads TGTGCCACCAGCAGACCAGACAGGGGGCAGCCCCAGCATTTT.

With respect to this clone: The sample contains more than one DNA sequence encoding this CDR3. The chain combines TRBV27 with TRBJ2-1, with 9 bases fitting TRBD2. The V gene end was trimmed by 0 bases and the J gene end by 6 bases; junction bases not matched to a gene: 3. There are 15 residues in the CDR3. The germline gives CDR1 MNHEY, CDR2 SMNVEV (reference sequence). CDR3 region: CASSLSREGRNEQFF. CDR3 DNA: TGTGCCAGCAGTTTATCGCGGGAGGGCCGCAATGAGCAGTTCTTC.

This chain joins TRBV7-8 and TRBJ2-7, with D possibly being TRBD2 (7 bases). This CDR3 has 17 amino acids. Trimming removed 3 bases at V and 3 bases at J, with 21 bases between. CDR1 and CDR2 from the germline V gene are SGHVS and FQNEAQ. The CDR3 bases are TGTGCCAGCAGCTTGGGAGGGGGTTACGGTACGAACTACGAGCAGTACTTC. Protein sequence: CASSLGGGYGTNYEQYF. The whole variable domain, filled in from reference TRBV7-8 and TRBJ2-7, reads GAGVSQSPRYKVAKRGQDVALRCDPISGHVSLFWYQQALGQGPEFLTYFQNEAQLDKSGLPSDRFFAERPEGSVSTLKIQRTQQEDSAVYLCASSLGGGYGTNYEQYFGPGTRLTVT.